These 30 T cell receptor beta chains originate from one sample sequenced in a study of identical twins. TCRdb used MiXCR to reprocess the 5' RACE reads, holding one entry per CDR3 protein. The sample includes about 530,000 distinct CDR3 sequences, 20% to 25% of them seen just once. This sample also appeared in a second study, on yellow fever vaccine responses in identical twins.

The sample taken for sequencing was CD4+ T cells sorted from blood. The receptor source for this set is a woman younger than 30 in good health.

The genes are TRBV5-1 and TRBJ1-1, with D possibly TRBD1 on 6 matching bases. This CDR3 is 14 amino acids long. V was cut by 3 bases and J by 2 bases, with 11 bases left in between. CDR1 SGHRS and CDR2 YFSETQ come from the germline V gene. The DNA for the CDR3 is TGCGCCAGCAGCTGGGGGGCAGCAAACACTGAAGCTTTCTTT. This gives the protein CASSWGAANTEAFF.

The J gene is TRBJ2-7, the V gene TRBV24-1; tentatively, D is TRBD1 (5 bases). V was pared by 0 bases and J by 3 bases, with 14 bases between. The germline V gene has CDR1 KGHDR and CDR2 SFDVKD. CDR3 length: 16 residues. In DNA, the CDR3 is TGTGCCACCAGTGATTTGCCGGAACAGGATATCTACGAGCAGTACGTC. Translating gives CATSDLPEQDIYEQYV.

Details on this clonotype: Given the absence of the conserved phenylalanine or tryptophan at the CDR3 end, a read error is likely. The chain employs TRBV10-3 and TRBJ2-1; 8 bases agree with TRBD1. This CDR3 has 13 residues. Germline V gene data show CDR1 as ENHRY and CDR2 as SYGVKD. J gave up 5 bases and V 6 bases, and 3 bases lay outside the gene matches. CDR3 nucleotides: TGTGCCATCAGGGACAGGGAGAACAATGAGCAGTTCTTG. Translating gives CAIRDRENNEQFL.

The V call is TRBV12-5, the J call TRBJ2-3; D possibly uses TRBD1 or TRBD2 (5 bases each). Trimming pared 3 bases from V and 1 base from J, leaving 8 bases between. Germline-derived CDR1 and CDR2 are LGHNT and FRNRAP. This CDR3 is built from 14 residues. The CDR3 DNA is TGTGCTAGTGGTTTCCGAGGGGGCACAGATACGCAGTATTTT. It codes for CASGFRGGTDTQYF. Complete variable domain (other parts from reference TRBV12-5 and TRBJ2-3): DARVTQTPRHKVTEMGQEVTMRCQPILGHNTVFWYRQTMMQGLELLAYFRNRAPLDDSGMPKDRFSAEMPDATLATLKIQPSEPRDSAVYFCASGFRGGTDTQYFGPGTRLTVL.

This chain joins TRBV27 and TRBJ2-7; D could derive from TRBD1 or TRBD2 (5 bases each). With 3 bases removed from V and 3 bases from J, the gap between germline ends came to 9 bases. CDR1 and CDR2 from the germline V gene are MNHEY and SMNVEV (reference sequence). The CDR3 length is 13 residues. CDR3 amino acids: CASSFGTHYEQYF. CDR3 DNA: TGTGCCAGCAGTTTTGGGACCCACTACGAGCAGTACTTC.

The chain links TRBV28 to TRBJ2-7; D uncertain. The V and J ends lost 4 bases and 2 bases respectively, with 9 bases between them. Germline V lookup: CDR1 MDHEN, CDR2 SYDVKM. There are 13 residues in the CDR3. CDR3 coding DNA: TGTGCCAGCAGTTCGGTGAACACCTACGAGCAGTACTTC. Its protein is CASSSVNTYEQYF.

The gene calls are TRBV24-1 and TRBJ2-1; 12 positions match TRBD1. This CDR3 region has 16 residues. V trimming: 5 bases; J trimming: 6 bases; junction bases outside the gene matches: 7. Per germline, CDR1 KGHDR and CDR2 SFDVKD. CDR3 protein: CATSGPGQGALNEQFF. The CDR3 nucleotides are TGTGCCACCAGTGGACCGGGACAGGGGGCTCTCAATGAGCAGTTCTTC.

This clonotype was observed a few times. The chain recombines TRBV24-1 with TRBJ1-2; the D gene is possibly TRBD1 (5 bases). V was trimmed by 4 bases and J by 4 bases, leaving 6 bases between them. From germline, CDR1 is KGHDR and CDR2 SFDVKD. The CDR3 length is 12 residues. This CDR3 reads CATSDGTYGYTF. CDR3 bases: TGTGCCACCAGTGACGGGACCTATGGCTACACCTTC.

This clonotype was observed a handful of times. The chain carries TRBV10-3 and TRBJ2-7, with TRBD1 identical over 10 bases. Unmatched junction bases numbered 12, after V lost 2 bases and J lost 2 bases. Germline V lookup: CDR1 ENHRY, CDR2 SYGVKD. The CDR3 contains 18 residues. The CDR3 sequence: CAISEPGQGIKITYEQYF. DNA for the CDR3: TGTGCCATCAGTGAGCCGGGACAGGGGATCAAAATAACCTACGAGCAGTACTTC.

This clonotype was seen a few times. V is TRBV9 and J is TRBJ2-5, with 9 bases that match TRBD1. This CDR3 is 16 amino acids long. Unmatched junction bases numbered 9, after V lost 1 base and J lost 5 bases. The germline gives CDR1 SGDLS, CDR2 YYNGEE. CDR3 residues: CASSVSGQGRGETQYF. In nucleotides, the CDR3 is TGTGCCAGCAGCGTAAGCGGACAGGGGCGAGGGGAGACCCAGTACTTC. The full variable domain, with the rest looked up from reference TRBV9 and TRBJ2-5, is DSGVTQTPKHLITATGQRVTLRCSPRSGDLSVYWYQQSLDQGLQFLIQYYNGEERAKGNILERFSAQQFPDLHSELNLSSLELGDSALYFCASSVSGQGRGETQYFGPGTRLLVL.

This clonotype was seen a few times. CDR3 loop: CSAPLSGRALYEQYF. DNA of the CDR3: TGCAGTGCTCCCCTTAGCGGGAGGGCCCTCTACGAGCAGTACTTC. The chain has TRBV20-1 and TRBJ2-7; 11 bases align to TRBD2. J gave up 3 bases and V 5 bases, and 9 bases lay outside the gene matches. The CDR3 contains 15 residues. CDR1 and CDR2 from the germline V gene are DFQATT and SNEGSKA (reference sequence).

V gene TRBV5-1 combines with J gene TRBJ1-4; D is unclear. The germline gives CDR1 SGHRS, CDR2 YFSETQ. CDR3 length: 14 residues. V was pared by 4 bases and J by 4 bases, with 11 bases between. CDR3 nucleotides: TGCGCCAGCAGCCCCGGGGTGGGTAATGAAAAACTGTTTTTT. Residues: CASSPGVGNEKLFF.

This clonotype was found many times. V is TRBV5-1 and J is TRBJ1-1; no reliable D call. Looked up from germline, CDR1 is SGHRS and CDR2 is YFSETQ. V lost 4 bases to trimming and J lost 0 bases, with 10 bases between them. The CDR3 is made up of 14 amino acids. The CDR3 protein is CASSLRVMNTEAFF. DNA for the CDR3: TGCGCCAGCAGCCTGAGGGTTATGAACACTGAAGCTTTCTTT.

The chain combines TRBV19 with TRBJ2-1; TRBD1 agrees at 9 bases. Unmatched junction bases numbered 9, after V lost 4 bases and J lost 5 bases. The CDR3 runs 16 residues. Germline V lookup: CDR1 LNHDA, CDR2 SQIVND (reference sequence). CDR3 protein: CASSRRDRDIHNEQFF. CDR3 nucleotide sequence: TGTGCCAGTAGTAGACGGGACAGGGACATACACAATGAGCAGTTCTTC.

This clonotype has only a few counts. The genes are TRBV7-9 and TRBJ2-7; perhaps TRBD2 as D (6 bases). In germline, CDR1 is SEHNR, CDR2 FQNEAQ (reference sequence). The CDR3 sequence is 15 residues long. V lost 2 bases to trimming and J lost 2 bases, with 13 bases between them. CDR3 DNA sequence: TGTGCCAGCAGCTTAAATGGAGGGTCCACCTACGAGCAGTACTTC. Protein sequence: CASSLNGGSTYEQYF.

This chain joins TRBV12-5 and TRBJ2-2; D is undetermined. The germline V and J ends were trimmed by 4 bases and 1 base, with 7 bases remaining between them. This CDR3 has 14 residues. CDR1 LGHNT and CDR2 FRNRAP come from the germline V gene. CDR3 protein: CASGSSGNTGELFF. The CDR3 DNA is TGTGCTAGTGGTTCATCCGGGAACACCGGGGAGCTGTTTTTT.

V usage is TRBV7-9 and J usage is TRBJ2-5; 11 bases agree with TRBD2. V dropped 1 base and J dropped 5; count of bases not matched to a gene: 3. The CDR3 totals 15 residues. The germline V gene encodes CDR1 SEHNR and CDR2 FQNEAQ (reference sequence). CDR3 DNA: TGTGCCAGCAGCTTAGACGGGACTAGCGGTGAGACCCAGTACTTC. Translation gives CASSLDGTSGETQYF.

This clonotype was picked up a small number of times. The genes are TRBV28 and TRBJ2-4, with no clear D. Looked up from germline, CDR1 is MDHEN and CDR2 is SYDVKM. The CDR3 is made up of 17 amino acids. V lost 6 bases and J lost 0, with 18 bases in between. CDR3 DNA: TGTGCCAGCAGCTACCCGCGTGGGCCTCTAGCCAAAAACATTCAGTACTTC. Encoded protein: CASSYPRGPLAKNIQYF.

DNA of the CDR3: TGCGCCAGCAGCTTGGAGGGCGGGGGTGTGAATGAGCAGTTCTTC. Its translation: CASSLEGGGVNEQFF. The chain uses TRBV5-1 and TRBJ2-1; 7 nucleotides agree with TRBD2. CDR1 and CDR2 (germline): SGHRS, YFSETQ. The junction had 7 bases not matched to a gene; V was cut back by 0 bases and J by 7 bases. The CDR3 length is 15 residues.

The chain recombines TRBV6-1 with TRBJ2-7; D may be TRBD1 (5 bases). Trimming removed 4 bases at V and 0 bases at J, with 13 bases between. The CDR3 runs to 15 residues. Germline CDR1 MNHNS, CDR2 SASEGT. CDR3 protein: CASSVAGSSSYEQYV. The CDR3 DNA reads as TGTGCCAGCAGTGTGGCAGGGTCGAGCTCCTACGAGCAGTACGTC.

This rearrangement joins TRBV7-8 to TRBJ2-3; no clear D gene. Trimming pared 5 bases from V and 4 bases from J, leaving 22 bases between. The germline gives CDR1 SGHVS, CDR2 FQNEAQ. The CDR3 consists of 17 residues. Here the CDR3 DNA reads TGTGCCAGCAGCGCCCGGCTACAGAGTGCCTTCCCAGATACGCAGTATTTT. Protein sequence: CASSARLQSAFPDTQYF.

This clonotype has more than one count but fewer than ten. At one of its ends the junction is not consistent with the germline gene, which may arise from a read error. The J gene is TRBJ2-1, the V gene TRBV3-1; D is possibly TRBD2 (5 bases). Germline V gene data show CDR1 as LGHDT and CDR2 as YNNKEL (reference sequence). This CDR3 comprises 17 residues. The CDR3 DNA is TGTGCCAGCAGTCAAGAGGGAACGACTTGGTCGCGAAATGAGCAGTTCTTC. Its translation: CASSQEGTTWSRNEQFF.

This clonotype was detected only a few times. V and J are TRBV12-3 or TRBV12-4 and TRBJ1-2, with a tentative D call TRBD1 (6 bases). This CDR3 has 13 amino acids. V gave up 5 bases and J gave up 2 bases, with 9 bases separating them. The DNA for the CDR3 is TGTGCCAGCAGTCACAGGGAGAACTATGGCTACACCTTC. It specifies CASSHRENYGYTF.

This clonotype turned up a few times. J is TRBJ2-2 and V is TRBV24-1; weak D call: TRBD2 (5 bases). Germline CDR1 is KGHDR and CDR2 is SFDVKD. V was cut by 1 base and J by 0 bases, with 11 bases left in between. The CDR3 contains 17 residues. CDR3 DNA sequence: TGTGCCACCAGTGATTTTAGGCCCGGGGCGAACACCGGGGAGCTGTTTTTT. Its translation: CATSDFRPGANTGELFF.

The gene calls are TRBV28 and TRBJ2-5; D gene uncertain. The CDR3 loop spans 13 amino acids. Trimming left V 5 bases short and J 3 bases short, with 10 bases between. CDR1 MDHEN and CDR2 SYDVKM come from the germline V gene. The CDR3 is CASSKKPEETQYF. The CDR3 DNA is TGTGCCAGCAGTAAGAAACCCGAAGAGACCCAGTACTTC.

CDR3 residues: CASRAVGPAYEQYV. The CDR3 DNA follows: TGTGCCAGCAGAGCGGTAGGACCCGCTTACGAGCAGTACGTC. The rearrangement uses TRBV2 and TRBJ2-7; D may be TRBD2 (5 bases). Germline assignment: CDR1 SNHLY and CDR2 FYNNEI. CDR3 length equals 14 residues. V was cut by 6 bases and J by 4 bases, with 16 bases left in between.

The chain links TRBV3-1 to TRBJ2-7; a weak D match, TRBD2 (5 bases). The CDR3 is 13 residues long. The germline V and J ends were trimmed by 3 bases and 3 bases, with 9 bases remaining between them. CDR1 and CDR2 from the germline V gene are LGHDT and YNNKEL (reference sequence). The CDR3 loop is CASSQRAFYEQYF. CDR3 sequence (DNA): TGTGCCAGCAGCCAGCGGGCTTTCTACGAGCAGTACTTC.

V is TRBV3-1 and J is TRBJ2-4, with 8 bases fitting TRBD1. The germline gives CDR1 LGHDT, CDR2 YNNKEL (reference sequence). Unmatched junction bases numbered 8, after V lost 4 bases and J lost 6 bases. CDR3 length: 15 residues. CDR3: CASSRGTGGLNIQYF. The CDR3 DNA reads TGTGCCAGCAGCCGAGGGACAGGAGGTCTAAACATTCAGTACTTC.

In its sample, this clonotype was seen a few times. The chain uses TRBV12-3 or TRBV12-4 and TRBJ1-2, with D maybe TRBD1 (6 bases). The length of the CDR3 is 15 residues. The V end lost 1 base, the J end lost 4 bases, and 13 bases lay between the germline ends. The CDR3 region is CASSLGGRGGYGYTF. CDR3 bases: TGTGCCAGCAGTTTAGGGGGCAGGGGAGGCTATGGCTACACCTTC.

There are a few counts of this clonotype. V is TRBV20-1 and J is TRBJ2-5; D unresolved. The V end was cut by 3 bases, the J end by 2 bases, with 7 bases between. CDR1 is DFQATT, CDR2 SNEGSKA, per germline (reference sequence). The CDR3 sequence is 12 residues long. The CDR3 loop reads CSASRTQETQYF. The CDR3 nucleotides are TGCAGTGCTAGTCGGACGCAAGAGACCCAGTACTTC.